This passage covers 14 T cell receptor beta chains from one sample sequenced in a study of T-cell memory formation after mild COVID-19. A single record per CDR3 protein comes from TCRdb applying MiXCR to the 5' RACE reads. The sample consists of roughly 560,000 distinct CDR3 sequences, roughly 22% of them appearing once. Sequencing was carried out using PBMCs or a T cell subset sorted from them (not recorded which). Receptor source: an adult woman who had mild COVID-19 (a few samples of this study predate the infection). Cell type and time point are not known.

CDR3 nucleotide sequence: TGTGCCAGCAGCTTAGGTCAGATATTTACCGATGAGCAGTTCTTC. Its translation is CASSLGQIFTDEQFF. The rearrangement links TRBV7-2 to TRBJ2-1; D unresolved. Germline V gene sequence: CDR1 SGHTA, CDR2 FQGNSA. V lost 1 base and J 8 bases, leaving 15 bases between the germline ends. This CDR3 contains 15 residues.

The V gene is TRBV30, the J gene TRBJ2-1, with no clear D. Trimming removed 0 bases from V and 6 bases from J, with 6 bases in between. Germline V gene sequence: CDR1 GTSNPN, CDR2 SVGIG (reference sequence). This CDR3 has 12 amino acids. CDR3: CAWSVGSNEQFF. The CDR3 DNA follows: TGTGCCTGGAGTGTTGGGTCCAATGAGCAGTTCTTC.

The chain has TRBV5-1 and TRBJ1-4; 8 nucleotides line up with TRBD1. The CDR3 contains 13 residues. V dropped 5 bases and J dropped 5; count of bases not matched to a gene: 2. Germline loops: CDR1 SGHRS, CDR2 YFSETQ. CDR3 protein: CASRTGENEKLFF. DNA for the CDR3: TGCGCCAGCAGGACAGGGGAGAATGAAAAACTGTTTTTT.

V and J are TRBV20-1 and TRBJ2-1; 7 bases map to TRBD2. Germline V gene lookup returns CDR1 DFQATT and CDR2 SNEGSKA (reference sequence). The CDR3 is made up of 15 amino acids. V lost 0 bases and J lost 4; bases outside the gene matches: 6. In DNA form, the CDR3 reads TGCAGTGCTAGAGATCGGGCGGGAGCGTACAATGAGCAGTTCTTC. Amino acid sequence: CSARDRAGAYNEQFF.

J is TRBJ1-1 and V is TRBV12-3 or TRBV12-4; 8 nucleotides align to TRBD1. CDR3 length: 12 residues. V lost 6 bases and J lost 10; bases outside the gene matches: 7. CDR3 nucleotides: TGTGCCAGCAGCCATGGACAGGGTCCAGCTTTCTTT. Translating it yields CASSHGQGPAFF.

The chain carries TRBV5-1 and TRBJ1-6; a weak D match, TRBD1 (5 bases). CDR1 is SGHRS and CDR2 is YFSETQ in the germline V gene. This CDR3 is built from 17 residues. The ends were cut back, 3 bases at V and 0 bases at J, with 13 bases in the middle. CDR3: CASSSSAGSSYNSPLHF. CDR3 coding DNA: TGCGCCAGCAGCTCTTCTGCAGGGAGCTCCTATAATTCACCCCTCCACTTT.

The chain recombines TRBV5-1 with TRBJ2-5; TRBD2 might be the D (5 bases). Trimming left V 0 bases short and J 3 bases short, with 12 bases between. Germline V CDR1 and CDR2: SGHRS, YFSETQ. The CDR3 consists of 15 residues. The CDR3: CASSLDGGPEETQYF. CDR3 in DNA: TGCGCCAGCAGCTTGGACGGAGGTCCGGAAGAGACCCAGTACTTC.

This clonotype has more than one count but fewer than ten. This chain connects TRBV5-1 to TRBJ2-3; 8 positions match TRBD1. Germline-derived CDR1 and CDR2 are SGHRS and YFSETQ. The CDR3 covers 15 residues. Losses at the gene ends were 2 bases for V and 5 bases for J; bases not matched to a gene: 7. CDR3 sequence: CASSFRGRGGDTQYF. The CDR3 bases are TGCGCCAGCAGCTTCAGGGGGCGCGGTGGAGATACGCAGTATTTT.

V usage is TRBV7-6 and J usage is TRBJ2-7; D call uncertain. Trimming took off 1 base at V and 2 bases at J, with 9 bases between the two ends. Germline V CDR1 and CDR2: SGHVS, FNYEAQ. The CDR3 totals 14 residues. CDR3 protein: CASSLGGLTYEQYF. CDR3 coding DNA: TGTGCCAGCAGCTTAGGTGGGCTTACCTACGAGCAGTACTTC.

CDR3 nucleotide sequence: TGTGCCAGCAGCTTCGCGCTAGCGGGAGGGCGTGTGGAGACCCAGTACTTC. This sequence encodes CASSFALAGGRVETQYF. The chain recombines TRBV11-2 with TRBJ2-5; 12 nucleotides align to TRBD2. The junction had 10 bases not matched to a gene; V was cut back by 3 bases and J by 5 bases. This CDR3 spans 17 amino acids. The germline V gene encodes CDR1 SGHAT and CDR2 FQNNGV.

Only a few counts were recorded for this clonotype. V gene TRBV25-1 combines with J gene TRBJ2-5, with D maybe TRBD2 (5 bases). The germline CDR1 and CDR2 sequences are MGHDK and SYGVNS. The V gene lost 3 bases and the J gene lost 7 bases, with 12 bases spanning the gap. This CDR3 spans 13 amino acids. The DNA of the CDR3 is TGTGCCAGCAGTGATCGGGGATCGTGGACCCAGTACTTC. It translates to CASSDRGSWTQYF.

This clonotype has more than one count but fewer than ten. The chain carries TRBV2 and TRBJ2-1; D may be TRBD2 (6 bases). There are 11 residues in the CDR3. Looked up from germline, CDR1 is SNHLY and CDR2 is FYNNEI. V lost 6 bases and J lost 8, with 8 bases in between. The CDR3: CASSGDYEQFF. CDR3 DNA sequence: TGTGCCAGCAGCGGGGACTATGAGCAGTTCTTC.

This clonotype was seen once. Mismatch with germline at one junction end may stem from a read error. The rearrangement links TRBV5-6 to TRBJ2-1; no clear D gene. Per germline, CDR1 SGHDT and CDR2 YYEEEE. The CDR3 spans 11 residues. The CDR3 loop is CASSFRLEEFF. In DNA, the CDR3 is TGTGCCAGCAGCTTTCGACTTGAGGAGTTCTTC.

This clonotype was observed at least ten times. The chain recombines TRBV6-6 with TRBJ2-1; D might be TRBD1 (6 bases). The CDR3 is 15 residues long. CDR1 is MNHNY, CDR2 SVGAGI, per germline (reference sequence). Trimming stripped 2 bases from V and 5 bases from J, with 13 bases between. The CDR3 reads CASSYLPGTNNEQFF. CDR3 sequence (DNA): TGTGCCAGCAGTTACCTGCCCGGGACAAACAATGAGCAGTTCTTC.